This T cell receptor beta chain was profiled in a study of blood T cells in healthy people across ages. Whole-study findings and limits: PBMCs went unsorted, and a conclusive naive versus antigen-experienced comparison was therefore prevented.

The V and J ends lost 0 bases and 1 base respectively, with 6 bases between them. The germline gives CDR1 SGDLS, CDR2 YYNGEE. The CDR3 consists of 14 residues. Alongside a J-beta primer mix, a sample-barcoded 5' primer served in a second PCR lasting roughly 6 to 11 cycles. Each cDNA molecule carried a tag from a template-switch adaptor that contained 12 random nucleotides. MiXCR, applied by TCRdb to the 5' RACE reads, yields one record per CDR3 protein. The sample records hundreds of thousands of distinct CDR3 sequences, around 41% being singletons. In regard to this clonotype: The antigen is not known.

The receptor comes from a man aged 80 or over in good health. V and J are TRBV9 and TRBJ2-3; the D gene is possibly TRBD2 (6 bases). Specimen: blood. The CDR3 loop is CASSVASGTDTQYF. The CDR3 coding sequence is TGTGCCAGCAGCGTAGCTAGCGGCACAGATACGCAGTATTTT.